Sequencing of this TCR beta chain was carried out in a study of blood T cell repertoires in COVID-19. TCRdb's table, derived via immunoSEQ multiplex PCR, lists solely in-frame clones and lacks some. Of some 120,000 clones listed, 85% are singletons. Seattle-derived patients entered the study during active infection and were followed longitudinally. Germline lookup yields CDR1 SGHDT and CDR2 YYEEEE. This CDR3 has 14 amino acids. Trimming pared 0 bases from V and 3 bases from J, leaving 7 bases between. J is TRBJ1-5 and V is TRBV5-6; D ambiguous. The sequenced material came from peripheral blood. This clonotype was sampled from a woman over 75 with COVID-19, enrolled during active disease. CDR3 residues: CASSLGGNNQPQHF. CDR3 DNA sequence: TGTGCCAGCAGCTTGGGAGGTAACAATCAGCCCCAGCATTTT.